This T cell receptor beta chain comes out of a study of cytomegalovirus exposure and HLA in healthy donors. The wider study: Around 80 million unique TCR sequences came from HLA-typed donors in an early release.

Study-wide results and limits: CMV serostatus was the only recorded immune exposure for donors.

60 Vbeta and 13 Jbeta primers were used in PCR. Only in-frame clones appear in the TCRdb table, and some are missing; sequencing was by immunoSEQ multiplex PCR. Of more than 80,000 clones in the sample, roughly four fifths were seen once. In regard to this clone: Its antigen is not identified.

The sequencing sample was made of PBMCs. The sequence was obtained from a human donor in good health.

The CDR3 is CASSQWTVVADNEQFF. The CDR3 region has the DNA TGCGCCAGCAGCCAATGGACAGTCGTGGCCGACAATGAGCAGTTCTTC. The chain recombines TRBV5-1 with TRBJ2-1, with a possible D match to TRBD1 (6 bases). CDR1 and CDR2 from the germline V gene are SGHRS and YFSETQ. This CDR3 region has 16 residues. The V gene lost 4 bases and the J gene lost 5 bases, with 19 bases spanning the gap. The entire variable domain, with the rest obtained from reference TRBV5-1 and TRBJ2-1, is as follows: KAGVTQTPRYLIKTRGQQVTLSCSPISGHRSVSWYQQTPGQGLQFLFEYFSETQRNKGNFPGRFSGRQFSNSRSEMNVSTLELGDSALYLCASSQWTVVADNEQFFGPGTRLTVL.